The entry that follows covers one TCR beta chain sequence. The data were taken from a study of STAT5B mutations in CD4+ large granular lymphocyte leukemia. V lost 1 base and J 5 bases, leaving 5 bases between the germline ends. Germline V gives CDR1 GTSNPN, CDR2 SVGIG (reference sequence). The length of the CDR3 is 11 residues. Here immunoSEQ multiplex PCR was the method, and the copy in TCRdb shows in-frame clones only, minus some. The repertoire has around 50,000 clones, 84% of them found once; the top ten carry about 0.35%. The V and J genes are TRBV30 and TRBJ1-1; D uncertain. The sequencing input was CD4+ T cells from blood buffy coats. The clonotype was recovered from a human donor in good health. This chain's CDR3 is CAWSGWTEAFF. DNA for the CDR3: TGTGCCTGGAGTGGTTGGACTGAAGCTTTCTTT.